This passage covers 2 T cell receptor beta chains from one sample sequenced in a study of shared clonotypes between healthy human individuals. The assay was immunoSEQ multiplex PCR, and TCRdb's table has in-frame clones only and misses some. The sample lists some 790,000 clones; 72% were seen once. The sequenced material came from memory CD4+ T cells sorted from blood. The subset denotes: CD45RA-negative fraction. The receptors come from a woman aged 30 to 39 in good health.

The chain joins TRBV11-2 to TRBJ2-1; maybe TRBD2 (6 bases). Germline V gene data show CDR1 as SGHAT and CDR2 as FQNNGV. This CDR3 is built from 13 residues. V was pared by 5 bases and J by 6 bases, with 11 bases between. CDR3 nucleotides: TGTGCCAGCAGCAAACTAGCCGTCAATGAGCAGTTCTTC. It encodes CASSKLAVNEQFF.

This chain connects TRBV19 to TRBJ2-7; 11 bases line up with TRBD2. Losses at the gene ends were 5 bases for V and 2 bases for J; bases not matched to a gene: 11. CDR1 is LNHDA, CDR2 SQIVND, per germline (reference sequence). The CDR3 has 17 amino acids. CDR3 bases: TGTGCCAGTAGTTCCATAGCGGGAGGGAATAAAGCCTACGAGCAGTACTTC. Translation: CASSSIAGGNKAYEQYF.